Sequencing of this T cell receptor (beta chain) was carried out in a study of metastatic and nonmetastatic thyroid tumors. TCRdb re-called clones from the PCR reads using MiXCR. The data show 15,000 or so clones, under 35% seen once. The count of this clone is one. One end of the junction varies from germline; a read error may be responsible. Treatment of any kind had been given to no patient before thyroid surgery. CDR1 and CDR2 from the germline V gene are LNHDA and SQIVND (reference sequence). The CDR3 runs to 15 residues. J is TRBJ2-5 and V is TRBV19; either TRBD1 or TRBD2 may supply D (5 bases each). The source is a female donor with papillary thyroid cancer or a benign thyroid nodule (not recorded which). Some clones in this sample may be carry-over from other donors' samples. What was sequenced was blood. CDR3 nucleotide sequence: TGTGCCAGTAGTATAGGGCAGGCCATGGGGGAGACCAAGTACTTC. Its protein is CASSIGQAMGETKYF.